This T cell receptor beta chain was sequenced in a study of T cells in Graves' hyperthyroidism and ophthalmopathy. In regard to this clonotype: Its specificity is not known.

Amplification of TCR beta CDR3 regions was performed using RNA transcripts as template. The TCR CDR3 first-round RT-PCR relied on the HTBI primer set. TCRdb fed the multiplex PCR reads into MiXCR, producing one record per CDR3 protein. The repertoire consists of about 710,000 distinct CDR3 sequences, with about a sixth occurring once and the leading ten covering roughly 8%. Study-level findings and limits: A model using 13 V-J features told ophthalmopathy apart from stable hyperthyroidism.

Aged 18 to 65, the patients had hyperthyroidism that was newly diagnosed and had lasted under 2 months. The study excluded patients with uncontrolled infection, other autoimmune disease, pregnancy or lactation. The study based diagnoses on clinical symptoms, serum thyroxine and TRAb, thyroid ultrasound and orbital computed tomography. The CDR3 consists of 19 residues. Germline CDR1 and CDR2: KGHDR and SFDVKD. With 0 bases clipped from V and 4 bases from J, the junction kept 12 bases outside the gene matches. The rearrangement joins TRBV24-1 to TRBJ2-1; 9 bases line up with TRBD1. The receptor comes from a man aged 18-30 years with Graves' hyperthyroidism. The sample consisted of blood. The CDR3 loop is CATSDLQPKGQGGYNEQFF. The CDR3 DNA reads as TGTGCCACCAGTGATTTGCAACCTAAGGGACAGGGAGGATACAATGAGCAGTTCTTC.